This is a list of T cell receptor beta chains from one sample in a study of CD8+CD57+ T cells in acquired aplastic anemia. In TCRdb, the reads were re-called with MiXCR into one record per CDR3 protein. This sample has about 220,000 distinct CDR3 sequences, with approximately 35% found just once. Sequences were obtained from sorted CD4+, CD8+, or CD8+CD57+ T cells (not recorded which) from PBMCs. These receptors all stem from a human donor in good health, serving as a control. The CDR3 runs from the conserved cysteine through the conserved F or W. D genes are given only for firm matches. The size of a clone is reported for some rows only, either as once, few or many, or as a class for expanded clones.

D gene	V gene	J gene	clone size	CDR3 DNA	CDR3 protein
.	TRBV18	TRBJ2-3	.	TGTGCCAGCTCACCATCTTCTGACTCAGGGGGCACAGATACGCAGTATTTT	CASSPSSDSGGTDTQYF
.	TRBV4-1	TRBJ1-1	.	TGCGCCAGCAACCAAAACAGGGAGTGGACTGAAGCTTTCTTT	CASNQNREWTEAFF
.	TRBV2	TRBJ1-2	.	TGTGCCAGCAGCCTTAGCGGGAGTGTGTCCTACACCTTC	CASSLSGSVSYTF
.	TRBV15	TRBJ2-7	once	TGTGCCACCAGCGAGCAGTACTTC	CATSEQYF
.	TRBV2	TRBJ2-3	.	TGTGCCAGCAGCCGAAGACTAGGAGACGGCACAGATACGCAGTATTTT	CASSRRLGDGTDTQYF
TRBD1	TRBV30	TRBJ1-3	many	TGTGCCTGGAGTCGATCGGCAATGACAGGGCTGGACACCATATATTTT	CAWSRSAMTGLDTIYF
TRBD2	TRBV5-1	TRBJ2-7	.	TGCGCCAGCAGCTTAAATAGCGGGAGGGCCTACGAGCAGTACTTC	CASSLNSGRAYEQYF
.	TRBV6-5	TRBJ2-7	few	TGTGCCAGCAGTTACTTACGGGACACTAGTTCCTACGAGCAGTACTTC	CASSYLRDTSSYEQYF
.	TRBV27	TRBJ2-7	few	TGTGCCAGCAGTTTATCACAGGGATATCCTTACGAGCAGTACTTC	CASSLSQGYPYEQYF
TRBD1	TRBV2	TRBJ2-7	many	TGTGCCAGCAGTGTAGAGACAGGGGGCGTTCGGACCTACGAGCAGTACTTC	CASSVETGGVRTYEQYF
.	TRBV20-1	TRBJ2-1	many	TGCAGTGCTGCGGTGGCAGGGCTGTCCGGGCAGTTCTTC	CSAAVAGLSGQFF
.	TRBV18	TRBJ1-1	few	TGTGCCAGCCCAATAGCTCGGGATGCCAGGGTAGCTGGTTTCTTT	CASPIARDARVAGFF
TRBD1	TRBV24-1	TRBJ1-2	.	TGTGCCTTTTCCTGGGACAGGGGACGTGGCTACACCTTC	CAFSWDRGRGYTF
TRBD1	TRBV19	TRBJ1-2	many	TGTGCCAGTAGTCCACAGGGGGCTGCTAACTATGGCTACACCTTC	CASSPQGAANYGYTF
.	TRBV19	TRBJ2-1	many	TGTGCCAGTAGTATGGGACACGTAGGGGTCAATGAGCAGTTCTTC	CASSMGHVGVNEQFF